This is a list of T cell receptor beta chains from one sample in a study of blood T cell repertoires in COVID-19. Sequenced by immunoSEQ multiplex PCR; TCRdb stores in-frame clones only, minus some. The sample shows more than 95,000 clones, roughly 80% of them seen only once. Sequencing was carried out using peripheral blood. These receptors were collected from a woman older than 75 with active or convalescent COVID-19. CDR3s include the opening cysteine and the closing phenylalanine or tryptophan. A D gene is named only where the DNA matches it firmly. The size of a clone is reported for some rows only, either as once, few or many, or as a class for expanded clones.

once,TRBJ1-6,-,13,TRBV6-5,CASSYGRGSPLHF,TGTGCCAGCAGTTACGGCAGGGGTTCACCCCTCCACTTT
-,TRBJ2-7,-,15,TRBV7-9,CASSFLGGDYYEQYF,TGTGCCAGCAGCTTTTTAGGGGGGGACTACTACGAGCAGTACTTC
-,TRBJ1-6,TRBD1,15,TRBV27,CASSPQDRRNSPLHF,TGTGCCAGCAGTCCACAGGACAGGAGAAATTCACCCCTCCACTTT
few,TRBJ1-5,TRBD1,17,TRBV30,CAWSLDRGRGSNQPQHF,TGTGCCTGGAGTTTGGACAGGGGGCGCGGGAGCAATCAGCCCCAGCATTTT
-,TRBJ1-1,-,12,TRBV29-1,CSVLTRNTEAFF,TGCAGCGTCCTTACACGGAACACTGAAGCTTTCTTT
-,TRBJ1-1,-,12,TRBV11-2,CASSHVSSEAFF,TGTGCCAGCAGCCATGTATCCAGTGAAGCTTTCTTT
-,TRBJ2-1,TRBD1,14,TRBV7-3,CASSLGTGGNEQFF,TGTGCCAGCAGCCTAGGGACAGGGGGCAATGAGCAGTTCTTC
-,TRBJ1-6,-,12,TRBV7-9,CASSLGGGYPSF,TGTGCCAGCAGCTTAGGGGGAGGATACCCCTCCTTT
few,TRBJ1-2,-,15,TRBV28,CASSLSPTVDYGYTF,TGTGCCAGCAGTTTGTCCCCGACAGTCGACTATGGCTACACCTTC
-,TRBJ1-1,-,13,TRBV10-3,CALKPDLNTEAFF,TGTGCCCTAAAACCGGACTTGAACACTGAAGCTTTCTTT
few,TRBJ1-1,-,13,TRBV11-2,CASSLVPDTEAFF,TGTGCCAGCAGCTTAGTACCAGACACTGAAGCTTTCTTT
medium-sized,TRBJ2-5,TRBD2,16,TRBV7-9,CASSLGLAGKQETQYF,TGTGCCAGCAGCTTAGGACTAGCGGGCAAGCAAGAGACCCAGTACTTC
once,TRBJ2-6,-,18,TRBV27,CASSRTLPTFSGANVLTF,TGTGCCAGCAGTAGGACTCTCCCAACCTTCTCTGGGGCCAACGTCCTGACTTTC
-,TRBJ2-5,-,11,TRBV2,CASSTEETQYF,TGTGCCAGCAGTACAGAAGAGACCCAGTACTTC